This T cell receptor (beta chain) appears in the sequencing data of a study of cytomegalovirus exposure and HLA in healthy donors. Study-level points and caveats: In the roughly 130 validation repertoires, a later analysis found that first-cohort TCR clusters tended to co-occur.

For this clone: Antigen specificity is unknown.

The germline CDR1 and CDR2 sequences are SGDLS and YYNGEE. This CDR3 comprises 14 residues. V dropped 3 bases and J dropped 2 bases, with 12 bases sitting between them. Assay used: immunoSEQ multiplex PCR; TCRdb lists only in-frame clones, some missing. This table has more than 200,000 clones, more than 75% appearing once. The donors were in the roughly 120-subject validation cohort, distinct from the approximately 670-subject first cohort. The sample was PBMCs. The genes are TRBV9 and TRBJ2-7, with D uncertain. The clonotype was recovered from a man between 18 and 29 years old in good health and CMV-seropositive. The CDR3: CASSASPVPYEQYF. The DNA of the CDR3 is TGTGCCAGCAGCGCCAGCCCAGTCCCCTACGAGCAGTACTTC. The entire variable domain, with the rest obtained from reference TRBV9 and TRBJ2-7, is as follows: DSGVTQTPKHLITATGQRVTLRCSPRSGDLSVYWYQQSLDQGLQFLIQYYNGEERAKGNILERFSAQQFPDLHSELNLSSLELGDSALYFCASSASPVPYEQYFGPGTRLTVT.